The 30 T cell receptor beta chains below were found in one sample sequenced in a study of OX40 agonist ivuxolimab in advanced cancers. TCRdb keeps only in-frame clones here, not all; method: immunoSEQ multiplex PCR. In the table there are 72,000 or so clones, over 70% of which are singletons. The specimen was CD4+ or CD8+ T cells sorted from blood, collected in a trial of the OX40 agonist ivuxolimab. The source of these receptors is an adult with an advanced solid tumor such as melanoma, head and neck, liver or kidney cancer.

V usage is TRBV10-3 and J usage is TRBJ2-5; 7 positions agree with TRBD2. Germline values: CDR1 ENHRY, CDR2 SYGVKD. V gave up 4 bases and J gave up 1 base; unmatched junction bases: 6. This CDR3 has 15 residues. The CDR3 protein is CAISVATGGQETQYF. The CDR3 coding sequence is TGTGCCATCAGTGTAGCGACGGGGGGCCAAGAGACCCAGTACTTC.

This clone showed up just once. The genes are TRBV6-1 and TRBJ1-2; 9 bases are shared with TRBD1. V gave up 4 bases and J gave up 10 bases; unmatched junction bases: 10. From germline, CDR1 is MNHNS and CDR2 SASEGT. The length of the CDR3 is 14 residues. The CDR3 DNA is TGTGCCAGCAGTGGGGGACAGGGACTCGGTGTCTACACCTTC. It encodes CASSGGQGLGVYTF.

Only a few counts were recorded for this clone. The V gene is TRBV2, the J gene TRBJ1-2; D might be TRBD1 (6 bases). CDR1 is SNHLY and CDR2 is FYNNEI in the germline V gene. V lost 6 bases to trimming and J lost 8 bases, with 10 bases between them. The CDR3 runs 11 residues. The DNA for the CDR3 is TGTGCCAGCAGGCGGACAGAGGGCTACACCTTC. This translates into CASRRTEGYTF.

This clone was detected only once. The chain employs TRBV18 and TRBJ1-1, with D possibly matching TRBD1 (5 bases). V was trimmed by 3 bases and J by 7 bases, leaving 9 bases between them. CDR1 and CDR2 from the germline V gene are KGHSH and LQKENI. The CDR3 length is 12 residues. CDR3 DNA: TGTGCCAGCTCACCCCGGGACGGTGAAGCTTTCTTT. It specifies CASSPRDGEAFF.

This sequence joins TRBV6-6 and TRBJ1-2, with D perhaps matching TRBD1 (5 bases). V was clipped by 6 bases and J by 2 bases, with 19 bases between them. CDR1 is MNHNY and CDR2 is SVGAGI in the germline V gene (reference sequence). The CDR3 covers 16 residues. The CDR3 sequence: CASSPGVGVENYGYTF. The CDR3 DNA is TGTGCCAGCAGCCCGGGGGTTGGTGTCGAGAACTATGGCTACACCTTC.

This chain links TRBV6-1 with TRBJ1-2; 7 bases align to TRBD1. The CDR3 totals 13 residues. The V segment lost 5 bases and the J segment 4 bases; nucleotides outside the gene matches: 4. Germline CDR1 reads MNHNS; CDR2 reads SASEGT. CDR3 protein: CASSTGTVYGYTF. In DNA, the CDR3 is TGTGCCAGCAGTACAGGGACAGTCTATGGCTACACCTTC.

The table lists this clone with a count of one. This rearrangement joins TRBV19 to TRBJ2-7; D remains unclear. The V end lost 8 bases, the J end lost 5 bases, and 16 bases lay between the germline ends. CDR1 and CDR2 from the germline V gene are LNHDA and SQIVND (reference sequence). The CDR3 length is 13 residues. The CDR3 sequence is CASSRARRNEQYF. The CDR3 DNA sequence: TGTGCCAGTTCCCGGGCGAGGAGAAACGAGCAGTACTTC.

This rearrangement joins TRBV18 to TRBJ2-7; D is ambiguous. Per germline, CDR1 KGHSH and CDR2 LQKENI. The CDR3 spans 14 residues. Trimming took off 0 bases at V and 4 bases at J, with 10 bases between the two ends. The CDR3 sequence is CASSPPSSEYEQYF. The CDR3 DNA sequence: TGTGCCAGCTCACCACCGAGCAGTGAGTACGAGCAGTACTTC. The whole variable domain, remainder taken from reference TRBV18 and TRBJ2-7, is NAGVMQNPRHLVRRRGQEARLRCSPMKGHSHVYWYRQLPEEGLKFMVYLQKENIIDESGMPKERFSAEFPKEGPSILRIQQVVRGDSAAYFCASSPPSSEYEQYFGPGTRLTVT.

The rearrangement links TRBV6-1 to TRBJ2-4; TRBD1 aligns across 9 bases. V was pared by 6 bases and J by 6 bases, with 9 bases of the junction left unmatched. Germline loops: CDR1 MNHNS, CDR2 SASEGT. This CDR3 comprises 15 residues. This CDR3 is CASRGSRDRVNIQYF. For the CDR3, the DNA is TGTGCCAGCAGGGGAAGCCGGGACAGGGTAAACATTCAGTACTTC.

This chain connects TRBV4-1 to TRBJ2-3, with D possibly being TRBD1 (6 bases). There are 16 residues in the CDR3. V lost 4 bases and J 2 bases, leaving 16 bases between the germline ends. Germline assignment: CDR1 MGHRA and CDR2 YSYEKL. The CDR3 is CASSREIGGVTDTQYF. The CDR3 coding sequence is TGCGCCAGCAGCCGCGAGATAGGGGGAGTCACAGATACGCAGTATTTT.

V and J are TRBV2 and TRBJ2-5, with a tentative D call TRBD1 (5 bases). V gave up 4 bases and J gave up 1 base, with 10 bases separating them. The CDR3 consists of 14 residues. Germline lookup yields CDR1 SNHLY and CDR2 FYNNEI. The CDR3 coding sequence is TGTGCCAGCAGTGTATCACAGGTCCAAGAGACCCAGTACTTC. Translating it yields CASSVSQVQETQYF.

This clone was observed at least ten times. The chain carries TRBV5-8 and TRBJ1-2; TRBD1 matches 7 bases. CDR1 SGHTS and CDR2 YDEGEE come from the germline V gene. The J segment lost 8 bases and the V segment lost 4 bases, leaving 8 bases of the junction unmatched. This CDR3 is 13 amino acids long. As DNA, the CDR3 is TGTGCCAGCAGCCAGATTAGGGGGCTCGGCTACACCTTC. This encodes CASSQIRGLGYTF.

Regarding this clone: No DNA is shown, since the ends of the CDR3 on it are uncertain; the CDR3 is the one TCRdb lists. V usage is TRBV21-1 and J usage is TRBJ1-5; the table's D call, TRBD1, has no DNA check behind it. TRBV21-1 is a pseudogene. From its first to its last residue, the CDR3 has 19 amino acids. The CDR3 region is CASSRHRDRYFCSNQPQHF.

The rearrangement uses TRBV10-3 and TRBJ1-5; TRBD1 agrees at 7 bases. The germline CDR1 and CDR2 sequences are ENHRY and SYGVKD. The CDR3 sequence is 14 residues long. With V trimmed by 4 bases and J by 4 bases, 4 bases remained unmatched. CDR3 DNA sequence: TGTGCCATCAGTGGCAGGGGGGAGAATCAGCCCCAGCATTTT. It yields the protein CAISGRGENQPQHF.

The rearrangement uses TRBV19 and TRBJ1-1; unclear D gene. Between the trimmed V and J ends, which lost 4 bases and 7 bases, there was a span of 16 bases. Germline V gives CDR1 LNHDA, CDR2 SQIVND (reference sequence). This CDR3 comprises 14 residues. The chain's CDR3 is CASSTGRAESEAFF. In DNA, the CDR3 is TGTGCCAGTAGTACAGGCCGGGCGGAGAGTGAAGCTTTCTTT.

This chain uses TRBV14 with TRBJ1-1; D perhaps matches TRBD1 (6 bases). The V and J ends lost 2 bases and 14 bases respectively, with 15 bases between them. CDR1 SGHDN and CDR2 FVKESK come from the germline V gene. The CDR3 is 12 amino acids. The DNA for the CDR3 is TGTGCCAGCAGCCAAAACACAGGGCGAGCCTTCTTT. Its protein is CASSQNTGRAFF.

V is TRBV5-1 and J is TRBJ2-3; 7 bases are shared with TRBD1. The ends lost 4 bases at V and 4 bases at J; junction bases unmatched: 6. Germline V CDR1 and CDR2: SGHRS, YFSETQ. This CDR3 is built from 14 residues. CDR3: CASSRGQSSDTQYF. The CDR3 DNA sequence: TGCGCCAGCAGCAGGGGACAGAGCTCAGATACGCAGTATTTT. The variable domain in full, with the rest retrieved from reference TRBV5-1 and TRBJ2-3, is KAGVTQTPRYLIKTRGQQVTLSCSPISGHRSVSWYQQTPGQGLQFLFEYFSETQRNKGNFPGRFSGRQFSNSRSEMNVSTLELGDSALYLCASSRGQSSDTQYFGPGTRLTVL.

The rearrangement uses TRBV7-3 and TRBJ1-2, with 7 bases matching TRBD1. V dropped 4 bases and J dropped 0; count of bases not matched to a gene: 2. CDR3 length: 14 amino acids. Per germline, CDR1 SGHTA and CDR2 FQGTGA. CDR3 in amino acids: CASSSTGANYGYTF. CDR3 DNA: TGTGCCAGCAGCTCCACAGGGGCTAACTATGGCTACACCTTC.

The gene calls are TRBV6-6 and TRBJ2-7; tentatively, D is TRBD1 (5 bases). Germline V CDR1 and CDR2: MNHNY, SVGAGI (reference sequence). The CDR3 has 13 amino acids. With 5 bases removed from V and 1 base from J, the gap between germline ends came to 9 bases. CDR3 sequence (DNA): TGTGCCAGCAGTCCGGACACATCCTACGAGCAGTACTTC. This encodes CASSPDTSYEQYF.

The V call is TRBV4-2, the J call TRBJ1-1, with D possibly matching TRBD1 (5 bases). The germline V gene has CDR1 LGHNA and CDR2 YNFKEQ. The CDR3 has 16 residues. V lost 4 bases and J lost 2, with 17 bases in between. Written as DNA, the CDR3 is TGTGCCAGCAGCCGGGGGGGATTTAGCGATAACACTGAAGCTTTCTTT. Protein product: CASSRGGFSDNTEAFF.

The chain has TRBV5-5 and TRBJ2-3; the D is unclear. V was cut by 0 bases and J by 4 bases, with 12 bases left in between. Germline CDR1 reads SGHKS; CDR2 reads YYEKEE (reference sequence). The CDR3 is made up of 15 amino acids. Here the CDR3 reads CASSLDWGSADTQYF. In nucleotides, the CDR3 is TGTGCCAGCAGCTTGGATTGGGGTTCAGCAGATACGCAGTATTTT.

J is TRBJ2-3 and V is TRBV11-3; D may match TRBD1 or TRBD2 (6 bases each). The CDR3 spans 15 residues. CDR1 SGHNT and CDR2 YENEEA come from the germline V gene. Trimming took off 5 bases at V and 0 bases at J, with 12 bases between the two ends. The CDR3, as DNA: TGTGCCAGCAGCCACGGGGGCTCTAGCACAGATACGCAGTATTTT. Encoded protein: CASSHGGSSTDTQYF.

This clone was counted a few times. V and J are TRBV21-1 and TRBJ1-1; TRBD1, the table's D call, was not compared with the DNA. TRBV21-1 is a listed pseudogene. The CDR3 consists of 17 residues. The CDR3 reads CASSKATECILNTEAFF. In nucleotides, the CDR3 is TGTGCCAGCAGCAAAGCCACAGAGTGCATCCTGAACACTGAAGCTTTCTTT.

This clone was seen a single time. The chain has TRBV27 and TRBJ1-2; TRBD1 aligns across 12 bases. The CDR3 is 21 residues long. V trimming: 6 bases; J trimming: 4 bases; junction bases outside the gene matches: 24. The V gene's germline CDR1 is MNHEY and CDR2 SMNVEV (reference sequence). CDR3 DNA sequence: TGTGCCAGCAGGAGCGATTTTCCCGGGACAGGGGGCTATAGTAAAGTCTATGGCTACACCTTC. It translates to CASRSDFPGTGGYSKVYGYTF.

This clone was detected only a few times. One end of the junction is discordant with germline, which a read error may explain. This sequence joins TRBV30 and TRBJ1-1; possible D gene TRBD1, 5 bases. CDR3 length: 11 residues. CDR1 GTSNPN and CDR2 SVGIG come from the germline V gene (reference sequence). The DNA of the CDR3 is TGTGCCTGGAGTATGGACACCGAAGCTTTCTTT. This codes for CAWSMDTEAFF.

The chain couples TRBV18 to TRBJ2-7; no clear D gene. V was trimmed by 6 bases and J by 5 bases, leaving 11 bases between them. CDR1 and CDR2 (germline): KGHSH, LQKENI. CDR3 length: 12 residues. The CDR3 is CASSLNWDEQYF. The CDR3 DNA is TGTGCCAGCTCCCTAAATTGGGACGAGCAGTACTTC. The variable domain in full, with the rest retrieved from reference TRBV18 and TRBJ2-7, is NAGVMQNPRHLVRRRGQEARLRCSPMKGHSHVYWYRQLPEEGLKFMVYLQKENIIDESGMPKERFSAEFPKEGPSILRIQQVVRGDSAAYFCASSLNWDEQYFGPGTRLTVT.

The gene calls are TRBV19 and TRBJ1-5; the D gene is possibly TRBD1 (5 bases). The CDR3 contains 15 residues. Germline V gene sequence: CDR1 LNHDA, CDR2 SQIVND (reference sequence). V gave up 0 bases and J gave up 6 bases, with 12 bases separating them. CDR3 nucleotides: TGTGCCAGTAGTATAGAGCAGGGTAGGACTCAGCCCCAGCATTTT. It encodes CASSIEQGRTQPQHF. Full variable domain (remainder filled in from reference TRBV19 and TRBJ1-5): DGGITQSPKYLFRKEGQNVTLSCEQNLNHDAMYWYRQDPGQGLRLIYYSQIVNDFQKGDIAEGYSVSREKKESFPLTVTSAQKNPTAFYLCASSIEQGRTQPQHFGDGTRLSIL.

Of note for this clone: One end of the junction fails to match germline, which may point to a read error. This sequence joins TRBV30 and TRBJ1-1; the D is unclear. This CDR3 comprises 10 residues. The germline V gene encodes CDR1 GTSNPN and CDR2 SVGIG (reference sequence). The CDR3 DNA follows: TGTGCCTGGAGCGGAGAAGGCGGGCGCTTT. This encodes CAWSGEGGRF.

The gene calls are TRBV9 and TRBJ1-2; no firm D call. The germline V and J ends were trimmed by 4 bases and 2 bases, with 15 bases remaining between them. The CDR3 is 15 amino acids. CDR1 SGDLS and CDR2 YYNGEE come from the germline V gene. The CDR3 DNA reads as TGTGCCAGCAGCCCTCTGAGTCAGGTGAACTATGGCTACACCTTC. Its protein product is CASSPLSQVNYGYTF.

This clone was detected a few times. This sequence joins TRBV6-5 and TRBJ1-1, with D uncertain. V lost 5 bases and J 4 bases, leaving 11 bases between the germline ends. The CDR3 contains 13 residues. In germline, CDR1 is MNHEY, CDR2 SVGAGI. In DNA form, the CDR3 reads TGTGCCAGCAGTCCCCCGCGGTCCACTGAAGCTTTCTTT. Its translation is CASSPPRSTEAFF.